The entry that follows covers one TCR beta chain sequence. Being one base from a much bigger clone, this may be a read error. In the study's own analysis: Estimated nucleated cell counts came from reference gene primer amplification. Only in-frame clones appear in the TCRdb table, and some are missing; sequencing was by immunoSEQ multiplex PCR. V and J calls and clone size are those listed in that table; D and trimming were worked out from the DNA. The sample records roughly 200,000 clones, about 70% being singletons. The sample belongs to a study of blood T cell repertoires in COVID-19. This sequence originates from a woman aged 50 to 65 with active or convalescent COVID-19. Sequenced input: peripheral blood.

CDR3 DNA sequence: TGTGCCAATAGTGCCCTGGGACAGGCTGGGGCCAACGTCCTGACTTTC. Protein sequence: CANSALGQAGANVLTF. The rearrangement uses TRBV19 and TRBJ2-6, with 8 nucleotides matching TRBD1. Germline V gene data show CDR1 as LNHDA and CDR2 as SQIVND (reference sequence). The CDR3 is made up of 16 amino acids.